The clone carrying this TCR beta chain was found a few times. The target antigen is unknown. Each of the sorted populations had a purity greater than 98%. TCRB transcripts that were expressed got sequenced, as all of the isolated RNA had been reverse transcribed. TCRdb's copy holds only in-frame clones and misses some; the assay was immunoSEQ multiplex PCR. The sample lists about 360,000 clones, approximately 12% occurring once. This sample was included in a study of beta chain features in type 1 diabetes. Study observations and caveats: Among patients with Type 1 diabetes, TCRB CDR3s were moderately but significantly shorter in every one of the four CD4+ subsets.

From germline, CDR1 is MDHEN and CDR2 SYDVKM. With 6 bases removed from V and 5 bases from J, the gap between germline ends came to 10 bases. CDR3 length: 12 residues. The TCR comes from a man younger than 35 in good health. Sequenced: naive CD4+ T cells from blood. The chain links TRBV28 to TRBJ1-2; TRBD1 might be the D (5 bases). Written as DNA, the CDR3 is TGTGCCAGCAGCCGGGGGGGTTATGGCTACACCTTC. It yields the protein CASSRGGYGYTF.